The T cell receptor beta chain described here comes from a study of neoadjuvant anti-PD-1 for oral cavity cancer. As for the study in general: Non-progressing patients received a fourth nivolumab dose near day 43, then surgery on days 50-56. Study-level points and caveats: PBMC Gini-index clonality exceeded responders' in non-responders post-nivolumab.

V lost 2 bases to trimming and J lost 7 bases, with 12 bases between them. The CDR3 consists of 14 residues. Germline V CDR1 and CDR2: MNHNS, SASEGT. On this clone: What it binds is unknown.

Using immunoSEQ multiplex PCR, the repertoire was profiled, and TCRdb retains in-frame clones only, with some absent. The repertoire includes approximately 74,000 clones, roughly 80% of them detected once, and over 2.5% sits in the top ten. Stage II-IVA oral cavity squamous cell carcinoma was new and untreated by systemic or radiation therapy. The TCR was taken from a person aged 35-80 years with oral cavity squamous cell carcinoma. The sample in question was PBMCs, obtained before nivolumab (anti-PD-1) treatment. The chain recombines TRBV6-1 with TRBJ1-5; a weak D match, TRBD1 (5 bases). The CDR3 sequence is CASSELGGSQPQHF. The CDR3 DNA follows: TGTGCCAGCAGTGAATTGGGGGGATCCCAGCCCCAGCATTTT.